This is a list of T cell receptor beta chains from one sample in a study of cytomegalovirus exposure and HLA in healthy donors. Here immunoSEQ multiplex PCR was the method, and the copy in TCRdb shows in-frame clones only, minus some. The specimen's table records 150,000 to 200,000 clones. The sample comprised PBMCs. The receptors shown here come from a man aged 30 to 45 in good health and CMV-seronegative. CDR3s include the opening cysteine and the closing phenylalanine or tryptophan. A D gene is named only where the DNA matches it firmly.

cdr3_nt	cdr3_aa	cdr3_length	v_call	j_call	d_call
TGTGCCAGCAGCGCAGACAGAACGGCAACTAATGAAAAACTGTTTTTT	CASSADRTATNEKLFF	16	TRBV11-2	TRBJ1-4	.
TGTGCCAGCACCACACCGGGACTAGCTTCCCCCGGGGAGCTGTTTTTT	CASTTPGLASPGELFF	16	TRBV27	TRBJ2-2	TRBD2
TGCGCCAGCAGCCAAGAATCGGACAGGGGCTGGTACGAGCAGTACTTC	CASSQESDRGWYEQYF	16	TRBV4-1	TRBJ2-7	TRBD1
TGTGCCAGCAGCCGATCAGAATCGTCTGAGCAGTTCTTC	CASSRSESSEQFF	13	TRBV4-2	TRBJ2-1	.
TGTGCCAGCTCACCAGGCCACTCAGGGGCGGAGGAGCAGTACTTC	CASSPGHSGAEEQYF	15	TRBV18	TRBJ2-7	.
TGTGCCAGTAGTCCTACAGGGATATCTGGAAACACCATATATTTT	CASSPTGISGNTIYF	15	TRBV19	TRBJ1-3	.
TGTGCCATCGGGCGGGAGTCATTTTCCGAGCAGTACTTC	CAIGRESFSEQYF	13	TRBV10-3	TRBJ2-7	TRBD2
TGTGCCAGCAGCTTGGAGGCAGGAACCACAGATACGCAGTATTTT	CASSLEAGTTDTQYF	15	TRBV5-8	TRBJ2-3	.
TGTGCCAGCAGCTTGGGAGAGGAGGTGAATGAGCAGTTCTTC	CASSLGEEVNEQFF	14	TRBV5-4	TRBJ2-1	.
TGTGCCAGCATTCTGGGACCGATAATGGGCGGGAGGAACTCCTACGAGCAGTACTTC	CASILGPIMGGRNSYEQYF	19	TRBV11-2	TRBJ2-7	TRBD2